The 18 T cell receptor beta chains below all came from one sample that was sequenced in a study of post-analysis software for immune sequencing data. The antigens of these receptors remain unknown. Every TCR beta cDNA library bore unique molecular identifiers. From the PCR reads, TCRdb called clonotypes with MiXCR, one entry per CDR3 protein. The data contain about 570,000 distinct CDR3 sequences, under 40% of them singletons. Study-wide results and caveats: The five TRBV segments detected at higher frequency in patients than in controls included TRBV5-6, TRBV5-1 and TRBV20-1.

Sequenced: blood. All receptors come from a girl younger than 18 with multiple sclerosis.

This chain links TRBV5-1 with TRBJ2-7; maybe TRBD2 (7 bases). This CDR3 has 13 residues. Germline assignment: CDR1 SGHRS and CDR2 YFSETQ. The V gene lost 2 bases and the J gene lost 7 bases, with 13 bases spanning the gap. DNA of the CDR3: TGCGCCAGCAGCTTCCGGGGGGCGGAGGAGCAGTACTTC. Translating gives CASSFRGAEEQYF. Filled out from reference TRBV5-1 and TRBJ2-7, the complete variable domain reads KAGVTQTPRYLIKTRGQQVTLSCSPISGHRSVSWYQQTPGQGLQFLFEYFSETQRNKGNFPGRFSGRQFSNSRSEMNVSTLELGDSALYLCASSFRGAEEQYFGPGTRLTVT.

For this clonotype: Sequence at one end of the junction differs from germline and may be a read error. This CDR3 is CASRQVLRAETEAFF. In nucleotides, the CDR3 is TGCGCCAGCAGGCAAGTCCTCCGGGCCGAGACTGAAGCTTTCTTT. The chain joins TRBV4-1 to TRBJ1-1; no clear D gene. The CDR3 loop spans 15 amino acids. The germline CDR1 and CDR2 sequences are MGHRA and YSYEKL.

The CDR3 reads CASSLETGLNTEAFF. CDR3 sequence (DNA): TGTGCCAGCAGCTTAGAGACAGGCCTGAACACTGAAGCTTTCTTT. The chain is built from TRBV7-9 and TRBJ1-1; tentatively, D is TRBD1 (6 bases). Trimming removed 1 base at V and 0 bases at J, with 9 bases between. CDR1 is SEHNR and CDR2 is FQNEAQ in the germline V gene (reference sequence). This CDR3 contains 15 residues.

The V and J genes are TRBV3-1 and TRBJ2-7; the match to TRBD1 covers 10 bases. Germline V CDR1 and CDR2: LGHDT, YNNKEL (reference sequence). This CDR3 has 14 residues. Unmatched junction bases numbered 8, after V lost 5 bases and J lost 7 bases. The CDR3 DNA reads as TGTGCCAGCAGCTCGCGGACAGGGGGGGATGAGCAGTACTTC. Residues: CASSSRTGGDEQYF.

The CDR3 nucleotides are TGTGCCATCAGGGATACAGGGGCGGCGAACACCGGGGAGCTGTTTTTT. Amino acids: CAIRDTGAANTGELFF. This chain uses TRBV10-3 with TRBJ2-2, with 7 bases lining up with TRBD1. V lost 6 bases and J lost 0; bases outside the gene matches: 7. CDR3 size: 16 residues. The germline V gene has CDR1 ENHRY and CDR2 SYGVKD.

This chain links TRBV25-1 with TRBJ1-1; no definite D call. The CDR3 length is 15 residues. Germline values: CDR1 MGHDK, CDR2 SYGVNS. Trimming stripped 6 bases from V and 0 bases from J, with 14 bases between. The chain's CDR3 is CASSPSRAVNTEAFF. The CDR3 bases are TGTGCCAGCAGCCCCTCGAGGGCAGTGAACACTGAAGCTTTCTTT. The whole variable domain, remainder taken from reference TRBV25-1 and TRBJ1-1, is EADIYQTPRYLVIGTGKKITLECSQTMGHDKMYWYQQDPGMELHLIHYSYGVNSTEKGDLSSESTVSRIRTEHFPLTLESARPSHTSQYLCASSPSRAVNTEAFFGQGTRLTVV.

The chain joins TRBV12-3 or TRBV12-4 to TRBJ2-6; no firm D call. The CDR3 has 14 residues. Trimming took off 4 bases at V and 2 bases at J, with 6 bases between the two ends. CDR3 in DNA: TGTGCCAGCAGTTCCTGGACTGGGGCCAACGTCCTGACTTTC. It codes for CASSSWTGANVLTF.

This chain joins TRBV10-3 and TRBJ1-1; unclear D gene. Trimming removed 5 bases from V and 7 bases from J, with 11 bases in between. The CDR3 contains 12 residues. In germline, CDR1 is ENHRY, CDR2 SYGVKD. The CDR3 bases are TGTGCCATCAGTAGGACGGTACATGAAGCTTTCTTT. This codes for CAISRTVHEAFF.

This clonotype was detected only a few times. This chain connects TRBV28 to TRBJ2-1; no firm D call. The CDR3 runs 15 residues. The germline V gene has CDR1 MDHEN and CDR2 SYDVKM. V was pared by 7 bases and J by 0 bases, with 13 bases between. The CDR3 spells CASNSPSNSYNEQFF. In DNA form, the CDR3 reads TGTGCCAGCAACTCGCCATCCAACTCCTACAATGAGCAGTTCTTC.

The chain joins TRBV20-1 to TRBJ2-2; D is undetermined. Germline values: CDR1 DFQATT, CDR2 SNEGSKA (reference sequence). This CDR3 has 11 amino acids. Written as DNA, the CDR3 is TGCAGGGTATTTGTGACCGGGGAGCTGTTTTTT. Translation: CRVFVTGELFF.

The chain has TRBV7-6 and TRBJ1-3; D is uncertain. The V gene lost 6 bases and the J gene lost 2 bases, with 11 bases spanning the gap. This CDR3 is built from 14 residues. The germline CDR1 and CDR2 sequences are SGHVS and FNYEAQ. CDR3: CASSLTVAGNTIYF. The DNA for the CDR3 is TGTGCCAGCAGTCTCACAGTAGCTGGAAACACCATATATTTT.

This chain links TRBV6-6 with TRBJ2-2; D is uncertain. This CDR3 comprises 13 residues. The V end was cut by 5 bases, the J end by 2 bases, with 6 bases between. Per the germline V gene, CDR1 is MNHNY and CDR2 is SVGAGI (reference sequence). The CDR3 DNA is TGTGCCAGCAGTGAGACCAACACCGGGGAGCTGTTTTTT. Translated, it gives CASSETNTGELFF.

In this sample, this clonotype turned up a few times. The J gene is TRBJ1-2, the V gene TRBV19; 9 nucleotides line up with TRBD1. This CDR3 is 15 amino acids long. Germline CDR1 LNHDA, CDR2 SQIVND (reference sequence). V shed 4 bases, J shed 6 bases, and the junction held 9 bases outside the gene matches. The CDR3 region is CASSNPTGGTHGYTF. In nucleotides, the CDR3 is TGTGCCAGTAGTAATCCCACAGGGGGCACCCATGGCTACACCTTC. Looking up the rest from reference TRBV19 and TRBJ1-2 gives the full variable domain: DGGITQSPKYLFRKEGQNVTLSCEQNLNHDAMYWYRQDPGQGLRLIYYSQIVNDFQKGDIAEGYSVSREKKESFPLTVTSAQKNPTAFYLCASSNPTGGTHGYTFGSGTRLTVV.

The chain joins TRBV3-1 to TRBJ1-5; D unclear. V was clipped by 0 bases and J by 4 bases, with 13 bases between them. Germline values: CDR1 LGHDT, CDR2 YNNKEL (reference sequence). The CDR3 is made up of 16 amino acids. CDR3 sequence (DNA): TGTGCCAGCAGCCAAGATTCCCGGGGAGGGAATCAGCCCCAGCATTTT. Translation gives CASSQDSRGGNQPQHF.

The chain couples TRBV4-2 to TRBJ2-2; TRBD2 matches at 11 bases. The ends lost 6 bases at V and 2 bases at J; junction bases unmatched: 8. CDR1 and CDR2 (germline): LGHNA, YNFKEQ. This CDR3 comprises 17 residues. The CDR3 bases are TGTGCCAGCAGGGAGGATAGCGGGGGGGCTAACACCGGGGAGCTGTTTTTT. It yields the protein CASREDSGGANTGELFF.

This clonotype showed up just once. The rearrangement joins TRBV3-1 to TRBJ1-2; D call uncertain. Germline V gene lookup returns CDR1 LGHDT and CDR2 YNNKEL (reference sequence). With 4 bases removed from V and 0 bases from J, the gap between germline ends came to 12 bases. The CDR3 totals 15 residues. CDR3 protein: CASSPAVPTNYGYTF. The CDR3 nucleotides read TGTGCCAGCAGCCCGGCGGTCCCGACTAACTATGGCTACACCTTC.

This clonotype has only a few counts. CDR3 coding DNA: TGTGCCAGCAGCTTATTGACTAGCGGGGGGGAGGAGACCCAGTACTTC. This codes for CASSLLTSGGEETQYF. V gene TRBV7-3 combines with J gene TRBJ2-5; 14 nucleotides agree with TRBD2. The CDR3 is 16 amino acids. The V gene's germline CDR1 is SGHTA and CDR2 FQGTGA. Trimming removed 2 bases from V and 5 bases from J; junction bases left unmatched: 4.

This clonotype was seen a few times. The rearrangement uses TRBV7-9 and TRBJ2-7; possible D gene TRBD1, 5 bases. Between the trimmed V and J ends, which lost 2 bases and 2 bases, there was a span of 10 bases. Germline CDR1 reads SEHNR; CDR2 reads FQNEAQ (reference sequence). The CDR3 spans 14 residues. The CDR3 loop is CASSLMQGAYEQYF. The CDR3 bases are TGTGCCAGCAGCTTAATGCAGGGCGCCTACGAGCAGTACTTC.